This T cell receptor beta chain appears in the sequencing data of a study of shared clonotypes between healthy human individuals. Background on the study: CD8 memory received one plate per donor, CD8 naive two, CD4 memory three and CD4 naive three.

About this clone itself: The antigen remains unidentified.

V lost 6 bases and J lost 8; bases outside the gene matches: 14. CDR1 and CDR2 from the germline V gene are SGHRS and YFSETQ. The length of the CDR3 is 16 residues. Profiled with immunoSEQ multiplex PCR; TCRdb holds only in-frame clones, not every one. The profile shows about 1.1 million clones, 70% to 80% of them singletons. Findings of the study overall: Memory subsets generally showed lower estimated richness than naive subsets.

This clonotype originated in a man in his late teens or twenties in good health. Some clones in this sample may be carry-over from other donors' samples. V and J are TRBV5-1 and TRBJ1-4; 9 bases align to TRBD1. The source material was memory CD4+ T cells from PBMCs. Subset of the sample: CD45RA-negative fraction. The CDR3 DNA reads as TGCGCCAGCAAAAAACAGGGGGCGAGTTTAGGAGAAAAACTGTTTTTT. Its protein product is CASKKQGASLGEKLFF.